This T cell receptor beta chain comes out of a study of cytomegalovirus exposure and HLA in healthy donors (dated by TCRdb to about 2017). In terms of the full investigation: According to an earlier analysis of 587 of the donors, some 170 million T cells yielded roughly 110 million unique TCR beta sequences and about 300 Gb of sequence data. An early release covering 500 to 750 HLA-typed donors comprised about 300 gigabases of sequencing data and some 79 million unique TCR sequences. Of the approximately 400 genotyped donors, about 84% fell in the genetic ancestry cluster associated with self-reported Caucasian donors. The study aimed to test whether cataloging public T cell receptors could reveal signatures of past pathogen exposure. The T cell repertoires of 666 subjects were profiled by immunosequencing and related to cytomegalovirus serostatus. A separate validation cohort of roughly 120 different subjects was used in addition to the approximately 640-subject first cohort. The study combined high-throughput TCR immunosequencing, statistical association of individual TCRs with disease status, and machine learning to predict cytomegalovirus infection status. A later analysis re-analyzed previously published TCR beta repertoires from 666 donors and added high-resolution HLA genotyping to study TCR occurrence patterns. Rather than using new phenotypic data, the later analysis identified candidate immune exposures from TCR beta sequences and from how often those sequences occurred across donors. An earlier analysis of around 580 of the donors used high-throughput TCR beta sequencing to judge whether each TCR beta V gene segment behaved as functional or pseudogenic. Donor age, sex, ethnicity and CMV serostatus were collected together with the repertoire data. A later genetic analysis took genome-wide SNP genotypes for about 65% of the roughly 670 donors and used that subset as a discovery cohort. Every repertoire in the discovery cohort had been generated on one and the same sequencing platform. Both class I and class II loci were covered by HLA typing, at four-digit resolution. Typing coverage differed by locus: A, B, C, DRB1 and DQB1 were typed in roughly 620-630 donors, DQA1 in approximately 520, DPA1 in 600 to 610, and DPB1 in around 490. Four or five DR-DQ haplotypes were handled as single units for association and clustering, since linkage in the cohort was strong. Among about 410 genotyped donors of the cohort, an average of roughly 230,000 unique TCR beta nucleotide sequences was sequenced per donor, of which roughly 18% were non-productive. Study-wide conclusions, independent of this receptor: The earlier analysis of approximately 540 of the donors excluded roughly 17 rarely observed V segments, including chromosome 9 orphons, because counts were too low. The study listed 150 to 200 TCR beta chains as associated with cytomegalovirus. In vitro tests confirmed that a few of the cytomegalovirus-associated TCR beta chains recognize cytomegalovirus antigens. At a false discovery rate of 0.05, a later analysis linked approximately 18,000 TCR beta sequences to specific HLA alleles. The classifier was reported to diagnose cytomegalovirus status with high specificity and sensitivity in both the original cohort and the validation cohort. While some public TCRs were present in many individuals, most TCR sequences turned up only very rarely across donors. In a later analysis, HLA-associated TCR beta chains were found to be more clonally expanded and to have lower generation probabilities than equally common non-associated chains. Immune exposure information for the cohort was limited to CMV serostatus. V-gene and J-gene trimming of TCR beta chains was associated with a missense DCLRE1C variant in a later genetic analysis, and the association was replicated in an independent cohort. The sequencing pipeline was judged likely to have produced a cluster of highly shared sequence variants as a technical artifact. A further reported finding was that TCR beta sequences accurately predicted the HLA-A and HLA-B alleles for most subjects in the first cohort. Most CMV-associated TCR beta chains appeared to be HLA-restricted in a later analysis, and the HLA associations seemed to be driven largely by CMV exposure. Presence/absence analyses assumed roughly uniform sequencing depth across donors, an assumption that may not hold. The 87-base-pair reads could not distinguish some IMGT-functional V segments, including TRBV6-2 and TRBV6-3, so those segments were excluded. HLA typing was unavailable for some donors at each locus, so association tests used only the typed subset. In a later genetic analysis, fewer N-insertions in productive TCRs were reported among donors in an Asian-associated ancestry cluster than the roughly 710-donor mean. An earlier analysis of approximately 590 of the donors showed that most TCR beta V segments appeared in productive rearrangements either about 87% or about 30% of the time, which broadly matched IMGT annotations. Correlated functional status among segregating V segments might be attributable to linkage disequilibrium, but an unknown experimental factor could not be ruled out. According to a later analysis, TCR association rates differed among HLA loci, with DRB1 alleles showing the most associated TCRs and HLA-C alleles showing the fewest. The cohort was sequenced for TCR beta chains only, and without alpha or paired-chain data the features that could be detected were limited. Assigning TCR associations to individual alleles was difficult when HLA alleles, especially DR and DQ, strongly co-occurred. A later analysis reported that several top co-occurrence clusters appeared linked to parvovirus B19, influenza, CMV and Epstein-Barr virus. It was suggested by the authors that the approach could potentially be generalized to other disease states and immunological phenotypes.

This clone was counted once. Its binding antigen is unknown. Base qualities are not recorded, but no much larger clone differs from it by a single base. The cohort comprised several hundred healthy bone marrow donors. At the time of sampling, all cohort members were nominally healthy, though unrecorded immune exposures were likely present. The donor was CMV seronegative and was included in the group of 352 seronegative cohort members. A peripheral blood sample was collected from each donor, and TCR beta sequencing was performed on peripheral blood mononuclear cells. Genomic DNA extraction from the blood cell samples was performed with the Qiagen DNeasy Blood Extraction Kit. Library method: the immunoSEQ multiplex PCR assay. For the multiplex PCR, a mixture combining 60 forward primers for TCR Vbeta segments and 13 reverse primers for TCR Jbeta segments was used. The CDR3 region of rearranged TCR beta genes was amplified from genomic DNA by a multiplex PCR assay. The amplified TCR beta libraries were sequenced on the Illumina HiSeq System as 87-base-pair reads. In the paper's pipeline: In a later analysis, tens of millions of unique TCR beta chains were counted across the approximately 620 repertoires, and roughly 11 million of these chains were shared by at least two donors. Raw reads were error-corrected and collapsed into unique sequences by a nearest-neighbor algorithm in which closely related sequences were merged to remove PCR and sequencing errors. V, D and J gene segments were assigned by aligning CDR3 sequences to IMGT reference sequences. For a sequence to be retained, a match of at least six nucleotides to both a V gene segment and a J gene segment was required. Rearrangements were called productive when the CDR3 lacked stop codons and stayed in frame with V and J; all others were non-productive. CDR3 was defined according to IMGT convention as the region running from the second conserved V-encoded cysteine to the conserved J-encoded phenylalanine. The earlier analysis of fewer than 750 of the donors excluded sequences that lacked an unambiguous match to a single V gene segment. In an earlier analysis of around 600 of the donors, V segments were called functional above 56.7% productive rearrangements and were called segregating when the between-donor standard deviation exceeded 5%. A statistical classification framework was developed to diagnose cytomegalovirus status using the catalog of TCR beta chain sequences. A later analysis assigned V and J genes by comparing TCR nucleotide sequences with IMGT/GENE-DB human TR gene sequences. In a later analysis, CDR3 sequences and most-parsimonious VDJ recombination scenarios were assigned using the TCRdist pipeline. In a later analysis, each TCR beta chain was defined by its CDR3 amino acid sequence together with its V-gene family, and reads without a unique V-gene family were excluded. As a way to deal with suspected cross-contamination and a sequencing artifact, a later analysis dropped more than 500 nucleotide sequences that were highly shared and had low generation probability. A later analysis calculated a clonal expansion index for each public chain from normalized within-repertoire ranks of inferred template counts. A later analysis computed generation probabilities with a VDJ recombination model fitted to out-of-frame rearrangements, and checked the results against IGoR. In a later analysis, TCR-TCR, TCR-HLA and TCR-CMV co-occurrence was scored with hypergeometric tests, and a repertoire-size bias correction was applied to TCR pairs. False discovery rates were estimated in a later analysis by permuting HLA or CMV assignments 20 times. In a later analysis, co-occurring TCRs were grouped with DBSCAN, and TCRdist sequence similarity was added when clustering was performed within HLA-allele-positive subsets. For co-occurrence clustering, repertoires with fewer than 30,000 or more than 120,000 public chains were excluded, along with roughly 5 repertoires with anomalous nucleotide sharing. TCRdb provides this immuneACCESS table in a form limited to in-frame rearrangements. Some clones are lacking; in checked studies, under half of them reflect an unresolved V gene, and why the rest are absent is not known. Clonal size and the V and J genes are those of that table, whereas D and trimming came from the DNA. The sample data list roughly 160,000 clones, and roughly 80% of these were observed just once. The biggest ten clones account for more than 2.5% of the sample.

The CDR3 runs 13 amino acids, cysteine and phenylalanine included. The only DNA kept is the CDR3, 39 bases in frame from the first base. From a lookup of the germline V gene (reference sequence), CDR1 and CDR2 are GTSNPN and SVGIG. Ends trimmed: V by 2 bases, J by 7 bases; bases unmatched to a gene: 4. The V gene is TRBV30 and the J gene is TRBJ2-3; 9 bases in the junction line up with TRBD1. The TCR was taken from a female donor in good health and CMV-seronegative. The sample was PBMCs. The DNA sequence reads TGTGCCTGGAGTCCGGACAGGGGCAATACGCAGTATTTT. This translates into CAWSPDRGNTQYF.